This TCR beta chain stems from a study of cytomegalovirus exposure and HLA in healthy donors. Study information: Counted in an early data release were approximately 85 million unique TCRs from HLA-typed donors.

The CDR3 consists of 14 residues. The ends lost 4 bases at V and 2 bases at J; junction bases unmatched: 3. Germline V gene lookup returns CDR1 SGHNT and CDR2 YYREEE (reference sequence). It was with 60 Vbeta and 13 Jbeta primers that the PCR ran. Method: immunoSEQ multiplex PCR; TCRdb's copy keeps in-frame clones and lacks some. Of tens of thousands of clones listed, over 60% are singletons. General observations from the study: Most subjects' HLA-A and HLA-B alleles were reportedly predicted from TCR beta sequences. Most TCRs appeared rarely, but some public TCRs recurred in many donors. Likely technical artifact: a cluster of highly shared sequence variants.

To note about this clone: No antigen is known for it.

The rearrangement uses TRBV5-4 and TRBJ1-3; TRBD1 aligns across 7 bases. The sample taken for sequencing was PBMCs. This clonotype was sampled from a man aged 50 to 59 in good health and CMV-seropositive. Here the CDR3 reads CASSTTGAGNTIYF. In nucleotides, the CDR3 is TGTGCCAGCAGCACTACAGGGGCTGGAAACACCATATATTTT.